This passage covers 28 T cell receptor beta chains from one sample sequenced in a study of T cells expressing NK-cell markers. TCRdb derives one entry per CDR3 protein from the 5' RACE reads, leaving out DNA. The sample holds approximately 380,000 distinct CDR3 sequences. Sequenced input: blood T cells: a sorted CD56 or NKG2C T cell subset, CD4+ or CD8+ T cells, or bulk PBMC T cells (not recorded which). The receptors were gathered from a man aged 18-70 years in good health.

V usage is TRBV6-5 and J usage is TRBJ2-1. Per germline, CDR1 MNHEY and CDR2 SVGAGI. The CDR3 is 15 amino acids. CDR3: CASSYYRNSYNEQFF.

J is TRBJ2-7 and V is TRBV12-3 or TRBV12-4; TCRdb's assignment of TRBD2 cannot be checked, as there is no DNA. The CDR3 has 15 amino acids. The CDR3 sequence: CASSQPGLASIEQYF.

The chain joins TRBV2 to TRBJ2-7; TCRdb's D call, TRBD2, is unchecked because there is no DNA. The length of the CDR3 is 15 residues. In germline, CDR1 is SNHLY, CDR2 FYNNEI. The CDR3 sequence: CASSVRLAGVHEQYF.

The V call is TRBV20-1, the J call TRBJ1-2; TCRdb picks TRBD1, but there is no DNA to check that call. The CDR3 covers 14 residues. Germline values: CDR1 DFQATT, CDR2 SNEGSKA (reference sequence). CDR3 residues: CSASRDRTFYGYTF.

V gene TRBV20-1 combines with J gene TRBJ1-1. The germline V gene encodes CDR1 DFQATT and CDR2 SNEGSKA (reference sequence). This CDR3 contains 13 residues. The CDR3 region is CSATQSLNTEAFF.

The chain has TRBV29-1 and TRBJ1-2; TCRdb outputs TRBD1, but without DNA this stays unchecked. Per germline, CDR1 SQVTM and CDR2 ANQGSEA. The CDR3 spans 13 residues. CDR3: CSVVSGTNYGYTF.

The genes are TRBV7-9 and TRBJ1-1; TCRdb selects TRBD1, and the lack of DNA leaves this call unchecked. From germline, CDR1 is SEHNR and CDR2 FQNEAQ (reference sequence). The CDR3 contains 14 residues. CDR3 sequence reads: CASSLGGQTPGAFF.

CDR3: CASPPEDEQYF. This chain connects TRBV7-3 to TRBJ2-7; TCRdb's D gene call, TRBD1, goes unchecked for lack of DNA. CDR3 size: 11 residues. Germline values: CDR1 SGHTA, CDR2 FQGTGA.

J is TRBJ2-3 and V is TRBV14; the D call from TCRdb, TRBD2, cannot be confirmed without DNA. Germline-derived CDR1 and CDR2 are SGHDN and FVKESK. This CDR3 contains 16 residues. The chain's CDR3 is CASSQDPGLRTDTQYF.

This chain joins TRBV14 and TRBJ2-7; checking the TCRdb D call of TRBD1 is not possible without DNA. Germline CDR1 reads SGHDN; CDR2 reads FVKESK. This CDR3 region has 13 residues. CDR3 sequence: CASSALGAWEQYF.

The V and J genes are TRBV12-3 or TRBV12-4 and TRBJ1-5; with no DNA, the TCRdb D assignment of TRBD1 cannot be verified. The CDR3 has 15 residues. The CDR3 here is CASSFGGRRNQPQHF.

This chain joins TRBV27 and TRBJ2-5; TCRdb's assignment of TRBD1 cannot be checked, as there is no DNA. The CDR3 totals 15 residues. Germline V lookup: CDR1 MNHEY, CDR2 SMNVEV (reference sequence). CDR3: CASSLFVGGKETQYF.

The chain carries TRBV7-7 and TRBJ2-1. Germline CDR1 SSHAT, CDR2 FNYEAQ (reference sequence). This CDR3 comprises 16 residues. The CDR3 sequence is CASSIRQSDSYNEQFF.

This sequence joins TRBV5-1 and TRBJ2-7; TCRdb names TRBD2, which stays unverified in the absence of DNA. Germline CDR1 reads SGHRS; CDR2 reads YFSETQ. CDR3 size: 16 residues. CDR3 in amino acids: CASSTVAGTASYEQYF.

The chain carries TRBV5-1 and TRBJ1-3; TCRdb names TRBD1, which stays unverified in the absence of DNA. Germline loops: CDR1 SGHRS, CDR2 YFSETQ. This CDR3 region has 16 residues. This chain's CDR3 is CASSLGDRATGNTIYF.

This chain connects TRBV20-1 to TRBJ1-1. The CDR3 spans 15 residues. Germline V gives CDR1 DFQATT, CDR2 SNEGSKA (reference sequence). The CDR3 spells CSARAQRGLVTEAFF.

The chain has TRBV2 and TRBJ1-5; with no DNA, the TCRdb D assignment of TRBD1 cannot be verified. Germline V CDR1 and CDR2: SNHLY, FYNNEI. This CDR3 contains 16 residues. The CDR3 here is CASSDIGRGLGQPQHF.

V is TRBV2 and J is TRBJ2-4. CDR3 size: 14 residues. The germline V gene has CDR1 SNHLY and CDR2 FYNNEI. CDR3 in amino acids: CASRISFAKNIQYF.

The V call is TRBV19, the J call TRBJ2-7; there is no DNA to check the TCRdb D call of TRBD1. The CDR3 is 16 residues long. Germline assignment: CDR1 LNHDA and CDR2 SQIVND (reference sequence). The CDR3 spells CASSIRNSQWAYEQYF.

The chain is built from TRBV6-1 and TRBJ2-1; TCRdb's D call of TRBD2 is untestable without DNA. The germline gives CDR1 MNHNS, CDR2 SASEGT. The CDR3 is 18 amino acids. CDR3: CASSEALTSGGLYNEQFF.

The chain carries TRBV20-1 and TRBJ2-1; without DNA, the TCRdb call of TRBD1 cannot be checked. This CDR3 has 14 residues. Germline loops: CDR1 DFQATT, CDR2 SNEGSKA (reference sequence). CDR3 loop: CSANGGASYNEQFF.

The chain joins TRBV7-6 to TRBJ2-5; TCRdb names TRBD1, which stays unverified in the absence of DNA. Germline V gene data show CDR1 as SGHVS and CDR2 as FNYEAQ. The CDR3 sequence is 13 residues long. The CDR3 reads CASSKGQVETQYF.

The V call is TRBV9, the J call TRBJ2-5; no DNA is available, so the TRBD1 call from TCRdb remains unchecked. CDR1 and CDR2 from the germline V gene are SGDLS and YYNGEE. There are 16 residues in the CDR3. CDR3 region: CASSGYRGASGETQYF.

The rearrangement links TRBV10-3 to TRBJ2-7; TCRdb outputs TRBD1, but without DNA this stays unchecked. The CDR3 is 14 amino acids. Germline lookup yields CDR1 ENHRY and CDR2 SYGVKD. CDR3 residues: CAISEGTGSYEQYF.

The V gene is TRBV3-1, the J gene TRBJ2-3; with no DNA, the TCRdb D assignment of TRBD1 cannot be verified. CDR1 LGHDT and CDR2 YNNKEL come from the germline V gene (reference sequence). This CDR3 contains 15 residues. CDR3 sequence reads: CASSQGDGGAYTQYF.

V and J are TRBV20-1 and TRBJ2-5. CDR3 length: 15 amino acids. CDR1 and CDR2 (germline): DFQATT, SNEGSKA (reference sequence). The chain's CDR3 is CSARAYMGSMETQYF.

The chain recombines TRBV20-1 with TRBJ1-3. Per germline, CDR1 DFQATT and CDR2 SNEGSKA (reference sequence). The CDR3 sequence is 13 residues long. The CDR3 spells CSAAGIPGNTIYF.

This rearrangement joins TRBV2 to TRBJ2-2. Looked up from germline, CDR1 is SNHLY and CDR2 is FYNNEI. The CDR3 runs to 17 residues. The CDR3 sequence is CASSEVGNYIFTGELFF. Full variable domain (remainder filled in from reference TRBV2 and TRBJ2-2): EPEVTQTPSHQVTQMGQEVILRCVPISNHLYFYWYRQILGQKVEFLVSFYNNEISEKSEIFDDQFSVERPDGSNFTLKIRSTKLEDSAMYFCASSEVGNYIFTGELFFGEGSRLTVL.